This T cell receptor (beta chain) emerged from a study of shared clonotypes between healthy human individuals. Study in general: Used for every donor were three CD4 naive, three CD4 memory, two CD8 naive and one CD8 memory plate.

This table comes from immunoSEQ multiplex PCR, and its TCRdb copy is limited to in-frame clones, with some not included. This table has about 2.4 million clones, over 85% appearing once. Naive CD45RA+ and memory CD45RA-negative subsets were split from CD4+ cells. Germline loops: CDR1 SGHNT, CDR2 YYREEE (reference sequence). The junction had 8 bases not matched to a gene; V was cut back by 4 bases and J by 1 base. The CDR3 contains 16 residues. This clone was recorded once. Its antigen remains unknown. Study-wide results and limits: Sample collection involved blood only; tissue repertoires are likely different.

The genes are TRBV5-4 and TRBJ2-7, with 10 bases fitting TRBD2. The sequenced sample was naive CD4+ T cells from PBMCs. Noted subset: CD45RA+ positively selected. The origin of this receptor is a young man in good health. Some clones in this sample may be carry-over from other donors' samples. The CDR3 loop reads CASSPARTSGSYEQYF. CDR3 DNA: TGTGCCAGCAGCCCGGCTCGGACTAGCGGATCCTACGAGCAGTACTTC.